The 5 T cell receptor beta chains reported below all come from one sample, sequenced in a study of T cell repertoires in cytomegalovirus infection. These TCRs' antigens remain unknown. TCRdb called the reads again in MiXCR, with one record for every CDR3 protein. Among more than 250,000 distinct CDR3 sequences listed, around 25% were seen once. The material sequenced was cultured PBMCs, taken from culture after CMV antigen stimulation. The receptors derive from a human donor in good health (CMV status not recorded). Some clones in this sample may be carry-over from other donors' samples.

V gene TRBV19 combines with J gene TRBJ1-3; D perhaps matches TRBD1 (5 bases). From germline, CDR1 is LNHDA and CDR2 SQIVND (reference sequence). Between the trimmed V and J ends, which lost 5 bases and 2 bases, there was a span of 7 bases. The CDR3 spans 13 residues. The CDR3 here is CASSEGTGNTIYF. The CDR3 DNA follows: TGTGCCAGTAGTGAGGGGACTGGAAACACCATATATTTT.

This clonotype came up many times. This sequence joins TRBV7-2 and TRBJ1-2; 8 bases match TRBD1. This CDR3 region has 15 residues. V trimming: 3 bases; J trimming: 0 bases; junction bases outside the gene matches: 3. CDR1 is SGHTA and CDR2 is FQGNSA in the germline V gene. CDR3 sequence reads: CASSFDRGTNYGYTF. CDR3 sequence (DNA): TGTGCCAGCAGCTTTGACAGGGGAACTAACTATGGCTACACCTTC.

This clonotype showed up just a few times. The gene calls are TRBV7-2 and TRBJ2-3; D not certain. Trimming cost V 1 base and J 5 bases, with 10 bases left between them. CDR1 SGHTA and CDR2 FQGNSA come from the germline V gene. This CDR3 contains 14 residues. DNA for the CDR3: TGTGCCAGCAGCTTAGTACTTGTACGAGATACGCAGTATTTT. Its translation: CASSLVLVRDTQYF.

The V and J genes are TRBV6-2 or TRBV6-3 and TRBJ2-7; D possibly corresponds to TRBD2 (5 bases). Germline V gene sequence: CDR1 MNHEY, CDR2 SVGEGT. Trimming stripped 2 bases from V and 2 bases from J, with 7 bases between. This CDR3 has 13 amino acids. The CDR3 protein is CASSYGRAYEQYV. The DNA for the CDR3 is TGTGCCAGCAGTTACGGGCGGGCCTACGAGCAGTACGTC.

At least ten counts were recorded for this clonotype. This chain joins TRBV7-8 and TRBJ1-3; D is uncertain. V was cut by 4 bases and J by 0 bases, with 10 bases left in between. Germline CDR1 is SGHVS and CDR2 is FQNEAQ. CDR3 size: 15 residues. The CDR3 loop reads CASSSTLSSGNTIYF. CDR3 bases: TGTGCCAGCAGCTCGACACTGAGCTCTGGAAACACCATATATTTT.